This TCR beta chain was retrieved from a study of T cells in women clearing cervical HPV infection. About the research overall: Case blood was drawn when the lesion was first found; control blood after infection became undetectable.

About this clone: What it binds is not known. The sequence runs out 3 residues before the end of the CDR3; the remainder is reconstructed from the germline J gene.

Germline V gene data show CDR1 as SQVTM and CDR2 as ANQGSEA. The CDR3 is made up of 14 amino acids. Findings and caveats of the study: Timing of associations relative to infection is unclear; T-cell subsets were not isolated. TRBV6-7 abundance was lower in cases than controls (0.11% versus 0.16%).

Produced via immunoSEQ multiplex PCR; TCRdb's table is partial and in-frame only. In total, the table holds 36,000 or so clones. The specimen sequenced was blood buffy coat. The clonotype was recovered from a woman aged 18 to 69 with a cervical HPV16 infection that either progressed to CIN3+ or cleared (not recorded which). The rearrangement joins TRBV29-1 to TRBJ2-3; weak D call: TRBD1 (6 bases). CDR3: CSVEVRDNQETQYF. The CDR3 bases that were read are TGCAGCGTTGAAGTCCGGGACAACCAAGAGACG.